These T cell receptor beta chains were read from a single sample in a study of cytomegalovirus exposure and HLA in healthy donors. TCRdb keeps only in-frame clones here, not all; method: immunoSEQ multiplex PCR. The sample lists more than 110,000 clones; 77% were seen once. Material: PBMCs. The source of these receptors is a woman between 50 and 59 years old in good health and CMV-seronegative. CDR3s include the opening cysteine and the closing phenylalanine or tryptophan. Each record gives: V gene, J gene, clone size, D gene, CDR3 protein, CDR3 DNA. A D gene is named only where the DNA matches it firmly. Clone size is not always given. Where it is, it says once, few, many or a class for expanded clones.

>TRBV15|TRBJ2-1|-|TRBD1
CATSRGYAGGVSNEQFF
TGTGCCACCAGCAGAGGATATGCAGGGGGCGTTAGCAATGAGCAGTTCTTC
>TRBV9|TRBJ2-1|-|TRBD1
CASSVEGQIYNEQFF
TGTGCCAGCAGCGTAGAGGGACAGATCTACAATGAGCAGTTCTTC
>TRBV18|TRBJ2-7|-|TRBD1
CASSHSDRAHEQYF
TGTGCCAGCTCACATTCCGACAGGGCCCACGAGCAGTACTTC
>TRBV4-2|TRBJ2-1|-|TRBD2
CASSQWSGGAYNEQFF
TGTGCCAGCAGCCAGTGGAGCGGGGGGGCCTACAATGAGCAGTTCTTC
>TRBV19|TRBJ2-7|-|-
CASSIDADEQYF
TGTGCCAGTAGTATAGACGCGGACGAGCAGTACTTC
>TRBV7-2|TRBJ1-1|-|-
CASSLPGAVWGAFF
TGTGCCAGCAGCCTTCCTGGGGCCGTCTGGGGAGCTTTCTTT
>TRBV10-3|TRBJ2-5|once|-
CAISVGRAAETQYF
TGTGCCATCAGTGTTGGCAGGGCGGCCGAGACCCAGTACTTC
>TRBV5-6|TRBJ2-3|few|TRBD1
CASSLGTGHPDTQYF
TGTGCCAGCAGCTTAGGGACAGGTCACCCAGATACGCAGTATTTT
>TRBV4-1|TRBJ2-7|once|-
CASSQEKGSYEQYF
TGCGCCAGCAGCCAAGAAAAGGGGTCCTACGAGCAGTACTTC
>TRBV6-1|TRBJ1-4|-|-
CASSELDPRLFF
TGTGCCAGCAGTGAACTAGACCCCCGGCTGTTTTTT
>TRBV6-5|TRBJ1-2|-|-
CASSYSSRPYGYTF
TGTGCCAGCAGTTACTCGTCCAGGCCCTATGGCTACACCTTC
>TRBV19|TRBJ2-3|-|TRBD1
CATAPGTGRQPTDTQYF
TGTGCCACCGCCCCCGGGACAGGCCGCCAACCCACAGATACGCAGTATTTT
>TRBV6-5|TRBJ1-6|-|-
CASSYDLGRHSPLHF
TGTGCCAGCAGTTACGATCTGGGGAGACATTCACCCCTCCACTTT
>TRBV5-5|TRBJ2-7|-|TRBD1
CASSLWDRIYGEQYF
TGTGCCAGCAGCTTGTGGGACAGGATTTATGGCGAGCAGTACTTC
>TRBV7-9|TRBJ2-7|-|-
CASSTTGPYEQYF
TGTGCCAGCAGTACGACAGGACCCTACGAGCAGTACTTC
>TRBV4-1|TRBJ2-1|few|-
CASSTRQVGGQFF
TGCGCCAGCAGCACGCGACAGGTCGGAGGGCAGTTCTTC
>TRBV19|TRBJ1-2|few|TRBD1
CASSMGQGRGYTF
TGTGCCAGTAGCATGGGACAGGGGAGAGGCTACACCTTC
>TRBV10-3|TRBJ1-1|-|TRBD1
CAISEFGQGTEAFF
TGTGCCATCAGTGAGTTTGGACAGGGCACTGAAGCTTTCTTT
>TRBV15|TRBJ2-7|-|-
CATSARRVVLEQYF
TGTGCCACCAGTGCCAGGCGGGTTGTGCTCGAGCAGTACTTC
>TRBV5-1|TRBJ2-1|-|TRBD2
CASSLAPSGGASSYNEQFF
TGCGCCAGCAGCTTGGCCCCTAGCGGGGGGGCCAGCTCCTACAATGAGCAGTTCTTC
>TRBV11-3|TRBJ1-1|few|TRBD1
CASSLGTGDWDTEAFF
TGTGCCAGCAGCCTAGGGACAGGGGATTGGGACACTGAAGCTTTCTTT
>TRBV29-1|TRBJ2-1|-|TRBD2
CSVEPRGGGGSEQFF
TGCAGCGTTGAGCCTCGCGGGGGGGGAGGTAGTGAGCAGTTCTTC
>TRBV19|TRBJ2-3|few|-
CASSIFYTTDTQYF
TGTGCCAGTAGTATATTCTATACCACAGATACGCAGTATTTT
>TRBV19|TRBJ1-4|-|TRBD1
CASRSDRGREKLFF
TGTGCCAGTAGATCGGACAGGGGGCGAGAAAAACTGTTTTTT
>TRBV18|TRBJ2-1|-|TRBD2
CASSPPQRGSYNEQFF
TGTGCCAGCTCACCACCCCAGCGGGGGTCCTACAATGAGCAGTTCTTC
>TRBV10-1|TRBJ1-3|-|TRBD1
CASIRGRIVGNTIYF
TGCGCCAGCATCAGGGGGCGCATAGTTGGAAACACCATATATTTT
>TRBV5-6|TRBJ2-7|-|-
CASRGPFPPEQYF
TGTGCCAGCAGGGGCCCTTTTCCCCCCGAGCAGTACTTC
>TRBV5-1|TRBJ2-2|few|-
CASSLGVYRELFF
TGCGCCAGCAGCTTGGGAGTCTACCGGGAGCTGTTTTTT
>TRBV18|TRBJ2-7|-|-
CASSPTGFYEQYF
TGTGCCAGCTCACCGACAGGCTTCTACGAGCAGTACTTC
>TRBV20-1|TRBJ1-2|-|-
CSAFRGGYTF
TGCAGTGCTTTCAGGGGTGGCTACACCTTC
>TRBV4-2|TRBJ1-2|-|TRBD1
CASSQVPGQRDAFYTF
TGTGCCAGCAGCCAAGTACCGGGACAGAGAGACGCATTCTACACCTTC
>TRBV4-3|TRBJ1-1|-|-
CASSQVQNTEAFF
TGCGCCAGCAGCCAAGTCCAGAACACTGAAGCTTTCTTT
>TRBV7-8|TRBJ1-3|-|TRBD1
CASSLVAWQGAGNTIYF
TGTGCCAGCAGCTTAGTCGCTTGGCAGGGGGCAGGAAACACCATATATTTT
>TRBV7-3|TRBJ1-2|-|TRBD1
CASSQPDRGGYGYTF
TGTGCCAGCAGCCAACCTGACAGGGGCGGCTATGGCTACACCTTC
>TRBV4-1|TRBJ1-2|-|TRBD1
CASSQGTGGWRGYGYTF
TGCGCCAGCAGCCAAGGGACAGGGGGTTGGAGGGGGTATGGCTACACCTTC
>TRBV29-1|TRBJ2-7|-|-
CSVEDNYEQYF
TGCAGCGTTGAAGACAACTACGAGCAGTACTTC
>TRBV4-1|TRBJ1-3|-|TRBD1
CASSRGTGGSGNTIYF
TGCGCCAGCAGCCGAGGGACAGGGGGCTCTGGAAACACCATATATTTT
>TRBV19|TRBJ2-3|once|-
CASSIEGAADTDTQYF
TGTGCCAGTAGTATAGAGGGGGCAGCGGACACAGATACGCAGTATTTT
>TRBV29-1|TRBJ1-4|-|-
CSVEDQRQPEKLFF
TGCAGCGTTGAAGATCAACGACAGCCTGAAAAACTGTTTTTT
>TRBV7-2|TRBJ2-3|-|-
CASSLNYGDTQYF
TGTGCCAGCAGCTTGAACTATGGAGATACGCAGTATTTT
>TRBV15|TRBJ1-6|-|-
CATSRDPSNSPLHF
TGTGCCACCAGCAGAGATCCCTCTAATTCACCCCTCCACTTT
>TRBV15|TRBJ1-3|-|TRBD1
CATSLDRGPGNTIYF
TGTGCCACCAGCCTGGACAGGGGGCCTGGAAACACCATATATTTT
>TRBV5-5|TRBJ1-6|-|TRBD1
CASSMDGQGDYNSPLHF
TGTGCCAGCAGCATGGATGGACAGGGGGATTATAATTCACCCCTCCACTTT
>TRBV10-2|TRBJ2-3|-|-
CASSGTFAQGSSTDTQYF
TGCGCCAGCAGTGGCACCTTTGCACAGGGATCTAGCACAGATACGCAGTATTTT
>TRBV19|TRBJ2-3|-|-
CASSPGGPSTDTQYF
TGTGCCAGTAGTCCTGGGGGCCCTAGCACAGATACGCAGTATTTT
>TRBV5-6|TRBJ2-2|-|TRBD1
CASSPDRGRGTGELFF
TGTGCCAGCAGCCCGGACAGGGGGCGAGGCACCGGGGAGCTGTTTTTT
>TRBV7-9|TRBJ2-1|once|-
CASSALTVVSIHNEQFF
TGTGCCAGCAGCGCCCTAACAGTCGTATCCATCCACAATGAGCAGTTCTTC
>TRBV2|TRBJ2-3|few|TRBD2
CASSETRSGYTDTQYF
TGTGCCAGCAGTGAAACGCGTAGCGGGTACACAGATACGCAGTATTTT
>TRBV6-5|TRBJ1-2|-|TRBD1
CASSPGTDYNYGYTF
TGTGCCAGCAGCCCGGGGACAGATTATAACTATGGCTACACCTTC
>TRBV19|TRBJ2-6|-|TRBD1
CASSGTGAGANVLTF
TGTGCCAGTAGTGGGACAGGGGCAGGGGCCAACGTCCTGACTTTC